What follows describes a single TCR beta chain. The antigen is undetermined. This sample is drawn from a study of T cell repertoires in cytomegalovirus infection. Overall study: Public TCR beta signature analysis indicated the presence of both CMV infection and matching HLA type.

TCRdb re-analysed the reads in MiXCR, keeping a single row per CDR3 protein. The data contain a few hundred thousand distinct CDR3 sequences, around 15% of them seen just once; the ten biggest clones take up about half. The CDR3 runs 15 residues. From germline, CDR1 is SGDLS and CDR2 YYNGEE. Trimming left V 3 bases short and J 3 bases short, with 15 bases between. Study-wide points: CMV-specific TCR beta clonotypes restricted by HLA-C were the ones dominating the ex vivo response. Cumulative public TCR beta family frequency identified CMV carriers with the relevant HLA.

The rearrangement links TRBV9 to TRBJ2-5, with a tentative D call TRBD2 (5 bases). The clonotype was recovered from a human donor in good health (CMV status not recorded). Some clones in this sample may be carry-over from other donors' samples. Sequenced: CD8+ T cells from PBMCs. DNA for the CDR3: TGTGCCAGCAGCGCCGACAACCCCGGGAAAGAGACCCAGTACTTC. Residues: CASSADNPGKETQYF.